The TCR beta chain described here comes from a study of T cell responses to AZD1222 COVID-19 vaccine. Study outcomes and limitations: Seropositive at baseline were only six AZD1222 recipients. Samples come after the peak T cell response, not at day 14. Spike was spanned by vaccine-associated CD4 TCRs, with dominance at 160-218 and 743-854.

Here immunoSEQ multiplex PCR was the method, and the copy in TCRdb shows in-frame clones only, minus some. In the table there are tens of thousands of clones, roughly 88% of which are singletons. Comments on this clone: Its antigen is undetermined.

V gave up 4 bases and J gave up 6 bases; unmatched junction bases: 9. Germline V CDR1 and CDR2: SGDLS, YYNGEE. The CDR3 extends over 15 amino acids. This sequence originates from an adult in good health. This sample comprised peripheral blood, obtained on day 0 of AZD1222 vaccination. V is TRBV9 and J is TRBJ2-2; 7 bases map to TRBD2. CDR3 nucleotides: TGTGCCAGCAGCCCCCGGCAGGCGGGGGCCGGGGAGCTGTTTTTT. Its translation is CASSPRQAGAGELFF.